Sequencing of this T cell receptor beta chain was carried out in a study of blood T cell repertoires in COVID-19. On the study more broadly: Two negative PCRs, clearance, or symptom resolution characterized the recovered Cohort 3 donors.

Clones were sequenced by immunoSEQ multiplex PCR, and TCRdb holds only the in-frame ones, with some missing. The table lists over 110,000 clones, over 75% of them singletons. The CDR3 covers 14 residues. Germline loops: CDR1 ENHRY, CDR2 SYGVKD. Trimming stripped 6 bases from V and 1 base from J, with 12 bases between. This clone has a single count. The sequence derives from a man aged 50 to 59 in a cohort exposed to, infected with or recovered from COVID-19 (not recorded which). This sequence joins TRBV10-3 and TRBJ1-1; the D gene is possibly TRBD1 (6 bases). Material for sequencing was PBMCs or T cells enriched from blood (not recorded which). The CDR3 loop is CAIRLGGGNTEAFF. The CDR3 DNA reads TGTGCCATCAGGCTTGGGGGCGGGAACACTGAAGCTTTCTTT.